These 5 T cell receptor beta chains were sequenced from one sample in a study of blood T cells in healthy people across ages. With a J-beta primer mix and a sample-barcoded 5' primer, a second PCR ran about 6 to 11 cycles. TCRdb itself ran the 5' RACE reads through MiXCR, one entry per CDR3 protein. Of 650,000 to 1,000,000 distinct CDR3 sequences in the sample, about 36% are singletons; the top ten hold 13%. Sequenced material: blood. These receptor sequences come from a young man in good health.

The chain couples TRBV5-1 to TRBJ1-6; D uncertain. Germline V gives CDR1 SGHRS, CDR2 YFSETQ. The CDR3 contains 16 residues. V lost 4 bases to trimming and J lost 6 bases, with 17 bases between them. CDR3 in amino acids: CASSPTPPVVNSPLHF. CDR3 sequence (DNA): TGCGCCAGCAGCCCCACCCCACCGGTTGTTAATTCACCCCTCCACTTT.

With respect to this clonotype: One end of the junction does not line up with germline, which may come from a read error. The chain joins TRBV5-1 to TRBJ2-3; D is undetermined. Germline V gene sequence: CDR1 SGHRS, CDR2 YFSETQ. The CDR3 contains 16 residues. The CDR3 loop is CASSASINSHPDAQYF. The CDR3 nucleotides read TGCGCCAGCAGCGCCTCGATAAATTCTCACCCAGATGCGCAGTATTTT.

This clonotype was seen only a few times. The CDR3 loop reads CSAGEPSGGNNEQFF. Here the CDR3 DNA reads TGCAGTGCTGGCGAACCTAGCGGGGGTAACAATGAGCAGTTCTTC. The V call is TRBV20-1, the J call TRBJ2-1; TRBD2 aligns across 10 bases. V trimming: 5 bases; J trimming: 5 bases; junction bases outside the gene matches: 9. The CDR3 consists of 15 residues. CDR1 is DFQATT and CDR2 is SNEGSKA in the germline V gene (reference sequence).

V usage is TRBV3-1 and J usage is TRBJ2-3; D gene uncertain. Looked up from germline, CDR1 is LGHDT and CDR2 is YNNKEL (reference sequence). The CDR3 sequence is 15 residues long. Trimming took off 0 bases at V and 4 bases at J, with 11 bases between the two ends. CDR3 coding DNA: TGTGCCAGCAGCCAAGAAGTTACAGATCCAGATACGCAGTATTTT. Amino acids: CASSQEVTDPDTQYF.

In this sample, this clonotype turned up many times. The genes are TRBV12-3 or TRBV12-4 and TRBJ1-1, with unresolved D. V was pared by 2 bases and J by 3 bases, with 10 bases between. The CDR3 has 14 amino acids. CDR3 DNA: TGTGCCAGCAGTTTACTGAGAACGGACACTGAAGCTTTCTTT. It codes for CASSLLRTDTEAFF.